One and the same sample provided the 12 T cell receptor beta chains below, sequenced in a study of blood T cell repertoires in COVID-19. Repertoires were generated with immunoSEQ multiplex PCR, while TCRdb's copy carries only in-frame clones and drops some. The table shows about 140,000 clones, with about four fifths occurring only once. The sample was peripheral blood. The receptors stem from a human donor in a cohort sampled during active COVID-19.

The V and J genes are TRBV5-4 and TRBJ2-3; 8 bases are shared with TRBD1. V lost 3 bases to trimming and J lost 5 bases; unmatched junction nucleotides: 8. The CDR3 runs to 15 residues. Germline V gene sequence: CDR1 SGHNT, CDR2 YYREEE (reference sequence). This CDR3 is CASSSTGDLKDTQYF. In nucleotides, the CDR3 is TGTGCCAGCAGCTCGACAGGGGACCTGAAAGATACGCAGTATTTT.

The gene calls are TRBV6-5 and TRBJ2-5, with 10 bases lining up with TRBD2. This CDR3 is 16 amino acids long. Germline lookup yields CDR1 MNHEY and CDR2 SVGAGI. Trimming took 2 bases from V and 5 from J; bases not matched to a gene: 8. CDR3 loop: CASSYLTSGDPETQYF. In DNA, the CDR3 is TGTGCCAGCAGTTACCTAACTAGCGGGGATCCGGAGACCCAGTACTTC.

The chain couples TRBV5-4 to TRBJ1-1, with D perhaps TRBD1 (6 bases). The CDR3 is 14 residues long. Germline V gives CDR1 SGHNT, CDR2 YYREEE (reference sequence). V shed 0 bases and J shed 0 bases, with 6 bases lying between them. The CDR3 region has the DNA TGTGCCAGCAGCTTGGGGGGGCTGAACACTGAAGCTTTCTTT. It encodes CASSLGGLNTEAFF.

This sequence joins TRBV27 and TRBJ1-4, with D possibly matching TRBD1 (6 bases). The CDR3 totals 13 residues. Germline-derived CDR1 and CDR2 are MNHEY and SMNVEV (reference sequence). V lost 6 bases, J lost 7 bases, and 12 bases lay in between. CDR3 region: CASRRTGSEKLFF. DNA of the CDR3: TGTGCCAGCAGAAGAACAGGGAGTGAAAAACTGTTTTTT.

As concerns this clone: Germline and junction disagree at one end, which may indicate a read error. The chain combines TRBV6-5 with TRBJ2-6, with TRBD2 matching over 7 bases. This CDR3 contains 14 residues. The V gene's germline CDR1 is MNHEY and CDR2 SVGAGI. This CDR3 reads CASSLLSGGNVLTF. The CDR3, as DNA: TGTGCCAGCAGTTTATTATCGGGGGGCAACGTCCTGACTTTC.

The chain couples TRBV11-2 to TRBJ2-2; a weak D match, TRBD2 (6 bases). From germline, CDR1 is SGHAT and CDR2 FQNNGV. This CDR3 is built from 15 residues. Trimming removed 1 base from V and 6 bases from J, with 12 bases in between. The CDR3 DNA follows: TGTGCCAGCAGCTTAGGGGACTTTGGGGCCGGGGAGCTGTTTTTT. This codes for CASSLGDFGAGELFF.

This chain links TRBV19 with TRBJ1-5; D call uncertain. The CDR3 extends over 15 amino acids. The germline CDR1 and CDR2 sequences are LNHDA and SQIVND (reference sequence). The V and J ends lost 5 bases and 2 bases respectively, with 13 bases between them. The CDR3 is CASSRREWGNQPQHF. The CDR3 region has the DNA TGTGCCAGTAGTCGGAGGGAATGGGGCAATCAGCCCCAGCATTTT.

The chain uses TRBV18 and TRBJ2-5; D possibly corresponds to TRBD1 (6 bases). Trimming left V 3 bases short and J 1 base short, with 12 bases between. In germline, CDR1 is KGHSH, CDR2 LQKENI. The CDR3 totals 15 residues. In DNA form, the CDR3 reads TGTGCCAGCTCACCGGACACAGGGCCCCAAGAGACCCAGTACTTC. This gives the protein CASSPDTGPQETQYF.

The chain couples TRBV7-9 to TRBJ2-2, with 7 bases aligning to TRBD1. V gave up 1 base and J gave up 4 bases; unmatched junction bases: 3. This CDR3 has 15 amino acids. Germline CDR1 SEHNR, CDR2 FQNEAQ (reference sequence). The CDR3 sequence: CASSLDRQGTGELFF. The CDR3 nucleotides are TGTGCCAGCAGCTTAGACCGACAGGGCACCGGGGAGCTGTTTTTT.

The chain links TRBV25-1 to TRBJ2-2; D is perhaps TRBD2 (6 bases). Trimming removed 7 bases at V and 5 bases at J, with 14 bases between. The CDR3 runs to 14 residues. In germline, CDR1 is MGHDK, CDR2 SYGVNS. CDR3 sequence reads: CASKSSSGTGELFF. For the CDR3, the DNA is TGTGCCAGCAAATCCTCAAGCGGGACCGGGGAGCTGTTTTTT.

The chain has TRBV5-4 and TRBJ2-7; 7 nucleotides match TRBD1. The CDR3 consists of 15 residues. V was pared by 3 bases and J by 5 bases, with 11 bases of the junction left unmatched. Per germline, CDR1 SGHNT and CDR2 YYREEE (reference sequence). The CDR3 DNA reads as TGTGCCAGCAGCTCGAACAGGGGAATCATAGACGAGCAGTACTTC. It yields the protein CASSSNRGIIDEQYF. Filled out from reference TRBV5-4 and TRBJ2-7, the complete variable domain reads ETGVTQSPTHLIKTRGQQVTLRCSSQSGHNTVSWYQQALGQGPQFIFQYYREEENGRGNFPPRFSGLQFPNYSSELNVNALELDDSALYLCASSSNRGIIDEQYFGPGTRLTVT.

The rearrangement links TRBV5-6 to TRBJ2-1, with TRBD1 identical over 7 bases. Germline V gene lookup returns CDR1 SGHDT and CDR2 YYEEEE. Trimming took 2 bases from V and 1 from J; bases not matched to a gene: 12. The CDR3 consists of 18 residues. CDR3 sequence: CASSFYEFKGASYNEQFF. Here the CDR3 DNA reads TGTGCCAGCAGCTTTTATGAGTTCAAGGGGGCTTCCTACAATGAGCAGTTCTTC.